The 2 T cell receptor beta chains reported below all come from one sample, sequenced in a study of OX40 agonist ivuxolimab in advanced cancers. Here immunoSEQ multiplex PCR was the method, and the copy in TCRdb shows in-frame clones only, minus some. The repertoire consists of about 26,000 clones, with 70% to 90% occurring once and the leading ten covering approximately 20%. Here the sequenced sample was CD4+ or CD8+ T cells sorted from blood, taken in a trial of the OX40 agonist ivuxolimab. These receptors came from an adult with an advanced solid tumor such as melanoma, head and neck, liver or kidney cancer.

CDR3 amino acids: CATSRDNELSTETQYF. The DNA of the CDR3 is TGTGCCACCAGCAGAGATAATGAGTTATCGACTGAGACCCAGTACTTC. This chain connects TRBV15 to TRBJ2-5, with unresolved D. Germline CDR1 is LNHNV and CDR2 is YYDKDF (reference sequence). This CDR3 has 16 amino acids. V gave up 0 bases and J gave up 5 bases, with 16 bases separating them.

V is TRBV11-2 and J is TRBJ1-1; 7 bases line up with TRBD1. Unmatched junction bases numbered 10, after V lost 2 bases and J lost 1 base. The length of the CDR3 is 17 residues. Germline V CDR1 and CDR2: SGHAT, FQNNGV. The DNA for the CDR3 is TGTGCCAGCAGCTTACTCCTCGGACAGGCCCCGAACACTGAAGCTTTCTTT. Translation: CASSLLLGQAPNTEAFF.